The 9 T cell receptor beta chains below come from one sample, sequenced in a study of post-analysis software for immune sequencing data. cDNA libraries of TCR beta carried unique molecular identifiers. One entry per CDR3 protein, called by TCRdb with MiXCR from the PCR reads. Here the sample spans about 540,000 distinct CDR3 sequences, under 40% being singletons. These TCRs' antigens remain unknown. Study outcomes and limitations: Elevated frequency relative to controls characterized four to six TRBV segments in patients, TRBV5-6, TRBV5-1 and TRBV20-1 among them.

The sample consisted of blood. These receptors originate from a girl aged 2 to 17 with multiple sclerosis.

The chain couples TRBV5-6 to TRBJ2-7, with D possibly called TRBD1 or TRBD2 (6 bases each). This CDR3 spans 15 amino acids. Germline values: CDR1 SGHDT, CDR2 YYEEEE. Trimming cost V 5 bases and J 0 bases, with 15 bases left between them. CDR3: CASSYLRGPSYEQYF. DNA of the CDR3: TGTGCCAGCAGTTATCTACGGGGGCCCTCCTACGAGCAGTACTTC. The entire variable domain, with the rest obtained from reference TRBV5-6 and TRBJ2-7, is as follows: DAGVTQSPTHLIKTRGQQVTLRCSPKSGHDTVSWYQQALGQGPQFIFQYYEEEERQRGNFPDRFSGHQFPNYSSELNVNALLLGDSALYLCASSYLRGPSYEQYFGPGTRLTVT.

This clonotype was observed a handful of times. This CDR3 reads CASSDSLRGLDGYTF. The CDR3 DNA is TGTGCCAGCAGTGACTCGTTGAGGGGGCTGGATGGCTACACCTTC. The chain employs TRBV6-4 and TRBJ1-2; 7 nucleotides match TRBD1. CDR1 and CDR2 from the germline V gene are MRHNA and SNTAGT. J was trimmed by 6 bases and V by 0 bases; bases with no gene match: 7. The CDR3 totals 15 residues.

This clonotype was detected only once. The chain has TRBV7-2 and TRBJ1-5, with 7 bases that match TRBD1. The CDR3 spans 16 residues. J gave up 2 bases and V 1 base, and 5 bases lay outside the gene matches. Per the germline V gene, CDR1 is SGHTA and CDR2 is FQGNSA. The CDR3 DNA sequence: TGTGCCAGCAGCTTAGGACAGGGCATGGGCAATCAGCCCCAGCATTTT. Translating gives CASSLGQGMGNQPQHF.

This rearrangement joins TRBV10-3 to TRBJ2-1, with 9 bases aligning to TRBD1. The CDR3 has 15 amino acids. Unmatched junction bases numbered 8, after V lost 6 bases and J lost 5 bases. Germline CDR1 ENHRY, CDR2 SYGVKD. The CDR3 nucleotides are TGTGCCATCAGCATTTACCGGGACAGGGACAATGAGCAGTTCTTC. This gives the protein CAISIYRDRDNEQFF.

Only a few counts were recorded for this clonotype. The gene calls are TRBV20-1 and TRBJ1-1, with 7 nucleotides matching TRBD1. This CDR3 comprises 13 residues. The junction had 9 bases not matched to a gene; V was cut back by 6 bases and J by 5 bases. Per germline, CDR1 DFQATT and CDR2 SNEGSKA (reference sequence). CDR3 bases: TGCAGTGCAACCGACAGGGTTTGGACTGAAGCTTTCTTT. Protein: CSATDRVWTEAFF.

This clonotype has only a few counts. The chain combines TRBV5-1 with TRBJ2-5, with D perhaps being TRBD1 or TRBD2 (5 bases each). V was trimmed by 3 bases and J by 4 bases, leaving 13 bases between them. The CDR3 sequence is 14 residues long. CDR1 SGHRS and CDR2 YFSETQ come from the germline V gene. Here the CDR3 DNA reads TGCGCCAGCAGCTCAGGGAGTATCGGAGAGACCCAGTACTTC. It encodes CASSSGSIGETQYF.

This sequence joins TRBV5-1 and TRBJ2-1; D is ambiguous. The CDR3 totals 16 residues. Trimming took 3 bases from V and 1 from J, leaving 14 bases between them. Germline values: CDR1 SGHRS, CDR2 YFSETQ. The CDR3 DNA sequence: TGCGCCAGCAGCTCAGCCGCTGGGATGTCCTACAATGAGCAGTTCTTC. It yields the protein CASSSAAGMSYNEQFF.

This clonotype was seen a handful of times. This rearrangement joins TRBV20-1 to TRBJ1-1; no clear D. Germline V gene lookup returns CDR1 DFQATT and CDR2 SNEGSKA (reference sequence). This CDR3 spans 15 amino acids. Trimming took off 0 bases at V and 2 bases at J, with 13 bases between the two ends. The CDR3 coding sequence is TGCAGTGCTAGAGACACCGCAGGAAGTAACACTGAAGCTTTCTTT. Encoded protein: CSARDTAGSNTEAFF.

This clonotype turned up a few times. The CDR3 is CASSLGQDFTDTQYF. CDR3 DNA: TGCGCCAGCAGTCTCGGACAGGACTTCACAGATACGCAGTATTTT. V is TRBV5-1 and J is TRBJ2-3, with TRBD1 identical over 7 bases. CDR1 is SGHRS and CDR2 is YFSETQ in the germline V gene. CDR3 size: 15 residues. J lost 2 bases, V lost 5 bases, and 8 bases had no gene match.